This T cell receptor beta chain was identified in a study of blood T cell repertoires in COVID-19. Germline V CDR1 and CDR2: MNHEY, SVGAGI. V shed 4 bases and J 5 bases; nucleotides not matched to a gene: 8. The CDR3 totals 15 residues. As handled by the study authors: Reference gene primers were amplified, and this amplification served to estimate nucleated cell counts. The repertoire was sequenced with immunoSEQ multiplex PCR; TCRdb's copy has only in-frame clones and lacks some. The V and J calls and clone size were taken over from that table, and D and trimming were inferred from the DNA. The data contain approximately 150,000 clones, about 86% of them singletons.

This chain links TRBV6-5 with TRBJ2-1; 7 bases fit TRBD2. The receptor was derived from a man between 70 and 80 years old with active or convalescent COVID-19. Sample: peripheral blood. CDR3 protein: CASSSPGTINNEQFF. CDR3 bases: TGTGCCAGCAGTTCCCCCGGGACTATCAACAATGAGCAGTTCTTC.